A single sample gave rise to the 32 T cell receptor beta chains below, sequenced in a study of OX40 agonist ivuxolimab in advanced cancers. Produced via immunoSEQ multiplex PCR; TCRdb's table is partial and in-frame only. The table lists about 46,000 clones, about 79% of them singletons. This specimen consisted of CD4+ or CD8+ T cells sorted from blood, obtained in a trial of the OX40 agonist ivuxolimab. The origin of the receptors is an adult with an advanced solid tumor such as melanoma, head and neck, liver or kidney cancer.

The genes are TRBV2 and TRBJ2-3, with D perhaps being TRBD1 or TRBD2 (5 bases each). Trimming took 8 bases from V and 0 from J, leaving 12 bases between them. In germline, CDR1 is SNHLY, CDR2 FYNNEI. The CDR3 covers 14 residues. This chain's CDR3 is CASLQGASTDTQYF. The CDR3 DNA is TGTGCCAGCCTCCAGGGAGCTAGCACAGATACGCAGTATTTT. Combining the CDR3 with reference TRBV2 and TRBJ2-3 gives the whole variable domain EPEVTQTPSHQVTQMGQEVILRCVPISNHLYFYWYRQILGQKVEFLVSFYNNEISEKSEIFDDQFSVERPDGSNFTLKIRSTKLEDSAMYFCASLQGASTDTQYFGPGTRLTVL.

In this sample, this clone turned up a few times. The chain uses TRBV25-1 and TRBJ2-7, with a possible D match to TRBD1 (8 bases). The CDR3 spans 13 residues. The germline V gene has CDR1 MGHDK and CDR2 SYGVNS. The ends were cut back, 6 bases at V and 6 bases at J, with 15 bases in the middle. The CDR3 reads CASSSTGEGEQYF. CDR3 coding DNA: TGTGCCAGCAGCTCGACAGGGGAGGGCGAGCAGTACTTC.

This sequence joins TRBV5-4 and TRBJ1-5; D is unclear. The CDR3 is 16 amino acids. The germline V gene encodes CDR1 SGHNT and CDR2 YYREEE (reference sequence). V shed 2 bases and J shed 1 base, with 13 bases lying between them. The CDR3 protein is CASSFFTAESNQPQHF. CDR3 DNA: TGTGCCAGCAGCTTCTTCACCGCGGAGAGCAATCAGCCCCAGCATTTT.

This chain joins TRBV6-5 and TRBJ1-2; 9 nucleotides align to TRBD1. Germline CDR1 reads MNHEY; CDR2 reads SVGAGI. V shed 5 bases and J 8 bases; nucleotides not matched to a gene: 9. The CDR3 sequence is 14 residues long. The CDR3 DNA reads as TGTGCCAGCAGTCCTCCGGGACAGGGAAGGGGCTACACCTTC. As protein: CASSPPGQGRGYTF.

The chain couples TRBV20-1 to TRBJ2-5, with D uncertain. The V gene's germline CDR1 is DFQATT and CDR2 SNEGSKA (reference sequence). The CDR3 is 11 residues long. V lost 5 bases and J lost 5, with 9 bases in between. The CDR3 is CSADTEETQYF. The CDR3 DNA reads as TGCAGTGCTGACACAGAGGAGACCCAGTACTTC.

In nucleotides, the CDR3 is TGTGCCAGCAGCCCAGGGACGGGGAAAGGCTACACCTTC. Translating gives CASSPGTGKGYTF. The chain carries TRBV7-2 and TRBJ1-2, with D perhaps matching TRBD1 (5 bases). V was clipped by 5 bases and J by 8 bases, with 15 bases between them. The CDR3 spans 13 residues. In germline, CDR1 is SGHTA, CDR2 FQGNSA.

The V and J genes are TRBV28 and TRBJ1-1; D is undetermined. In germline, CDR1 is MDHEN, CDR2 SYDVKM. V was pared by 4 bases and J by 1 base, with 4 bases between. The CDR3 is made up of 12 amino acids. In DNA form, the CDR3 reads TGTGCCAGCAGTTCAGGGAACACTGAAGCTTTCTTT. Translation gives CASSSGNTEAFF.

The chain is built from TRBV28 and TRBJ1-4, with 8 bases matching TRBD1. This CDR3 is built from 12 residues. Germline V gives CDR1 MDHEN, CDR2 SYDVKM. The junction had 3 bases not matched to a gene; V was cut back by 4 bases and J by 11 bases. Written as DNA, the CDR3 is TGTGCCAGCAGTTCGAGGGACAGGAAACTGTTTTTT. This translates into CASSSRDRKLFF.

The rearrangement links TRBV15 to TRBJ2-1, with TRBD2 as a possible D gene (5 bases). The germline V gene encodes CDR1 LNHNV and CDR2 YYDKDF (reference sequence). This CDR3 spans 15 amino acids. V was shortened by 2 bases and J by 7 bases, with 15 bases between the two germline ends. The CDR3 region is CATSRTSYGVNEQFF. CDR3 bases: TGTGCCACCAGCAGAACTTCTTACGGGGTGAATGAGCAGTTCTTC. Full variable domain (outside the CDR3, taken from reference TRBV15 and TRBJ2-1): DAMVIQNPRYQVTQFGKPVTLSCSQTLNHNVMYWYQQKSSQAPKLLFHYYDKDFNNEADTPDNFQSRRPNTSFCFLDIRSPGLGDTAMYLCATSRTSYGVNEQFFGPGTRLTVL.

This chain joins TRBV6-4 and TRBJ1-5, with D uncertain. CDR3 size: 15 residues. Deletions cut 6 bases from V and 3 bases from J, with 15 bases between. The germline V gene has CDR1 MRHNA and CDR2 SNTAGT. The CDR3 nucleotides are TGTGCCAGCAGACCCCATCGGGGATACAATCAGCCCCAGCATTTT. It encodes CASRPHRGYNQPQHF.

V gene TRBV18 combines with J gene TRBJ1-3, with D unclear. The length of the CDR3 is 16 residues. Per germline, CDR1 KGHSH and CDR2 LQKENI. Trimming cost V 2 bases and J 3 bases, with 14 bases left between them. CDR3 DNA sequence: TGTGCCAGCTCACCATCCTGGACGGCAAATGGAAACACCATATATTTT. Translating gives CASSPSWTANGNTIYF.

This chain links TRBV5-1 with TRBJ1-2, with D maybe TRBD1 (6 bases). Trimming removed 1 base at V and 4 bases at J, with 14 bases between. Germline CDR1 reads SGHRS; CDR2 reads YFSETQ. CDR3 size: 15 residues. CDR3 DNA sequence: TGCGCCAGCAGCTTGATCCAGGGGAAGGCCTATGGCTACACCTTC. Translated: CASSLIQGKAYGYTF. The full variable domain, completed using reference TRBV5-1 and TRBJ1-2, is KAGVTQTPRYLIKTRGQQVTLSCSPISGHRSVSWYQQTPGQGLQFLFEYFSETQRNKGNFPGRFSGRQFSNSRSEMNVSTLELGDSALYLCASSLIQGKAYGYTFGSGTRLTVV.

The sample holds a few counts of this clone. Other DNA sequences of this sample code for an identical CDR3. The rearrangement uses TRBV30 and TRBJ2-7; TRBD1 aligns across 10 bases. CDR3 length equals 13 residues. The junction had 4 bases not matched to a gene; V was cut back by 5 bases and J by 3 bases. Germline lookup yields CDR1 GTSNPN and CDR2 SVGIG (reference sequence). The CDR3 nucleotides are TGTGCCTGGCTCAGGACAGGGGGCTACGAGCAGTACTTC. This gives the protein CAWLRTGGYEQYF.

This chain uses TRBV15 with TRBJ2-3; 12 nucleotides line up with TRBD1. Germline loops: CDR1 LNHNV, CDR2 YYDKDF (reference sequence). The length of the CDR3 is 16 residues. The V gene end was trimmed by 0 bases and the J gene end by 3 bases; junction bases not matched to a gene: 1. This CDR3 is CATSREGQGATDTQYF. CDR3 nucleotide sequence: TGTGCCACCAGCAGAGAGGGACAGGGGGCTACAGATACGCAGTATTTT.

V usage is TRBV30 and J usage is TRBJ1-6, with 7 bases that match TRBD1. The CDR3 extends over 17 amino acids. V was clipped by 2 bases and J by 9 bases; unmatched bases: 16. Germline CDR1 reads GTSNPN; CDR2 reads SVGIG (reference sequence). The CDR3 region is CAWSKGATTQGASPLHF. CDR3 DNA: TGTGCCTGGAGTAAGGGGGCGACTACGCAGGGTGCTTCACCCCTCCACTTT. The variable domain in full, completed from reference TRBV30 and TRBJ1-6, reads SQTIHQWPATLVQPVGSPLSLECTVEGTSNPNLYWYRQAAGRGLQLLFYSVGIGQISSEVPQNLSASRPQDRQFILSSKKLLLSDSGFYLCAWSKGATTQGASPLHFGNGTRLTVT.

This chain links TRBV10-3 with TRBJ1-4; TRBD1 might be the D (6 bases). CDR1 and CDR2 from the germline V gene are ENHRY and SYGVKD. The V end was cut by 3 bases, the J end by 5 bases, with 10 bases between. This CDR3 spans 14 amino acids. The CDR3 coding sequence is TGTGCCATCAGTGATGGGAGGGGGAATGAAAAACTGTTTTTT. Its protein product is CAISDGRGNEKLFF.

The CDR3, as DNA: TGCGCCAGCAGCTTTTCCTTAGCGGGGGGGCCAGGAAATGAGCAGTTCTTC. Its protein product is CASSFSLAGGPGNEQFF. The chain joins TRBV5-1 to TRBJ2-1; 11 nucleotides agree with TRBD2. The CDR3 spans 17 residues. The trim removed 2 bases at V and 7 bases at J, leaving 11 bases unmatched. The V gene's germline CDR1 is SGHRS and CDR2 YFSETQ.

The chain carries TRBV7-2 and TRBJ1-6; tentative D call: TRBD1 (5 bases). In germline, CDR1 is SGHTA, CDR2 FQGNSA. The CDR3 is made up of 13 amino acids. V lost 6 bases and J 10 bases, leaving 13 bases between the germline ends. In DNA, the CDR3 is TGTGCCAGCAGATCCAGGGCTCGCTCACCCCTCCACTTT. Translated, it gives CASRSRARSPLHF.

This chain joins TRBV10-2 and TRBJ2-3, with TRBD2 matching 8 bases. The CDR3 runs to 15 residues. Germline V gene sequence: CDR1 WSHSY, CDR2 SAAADI. V was clipped by 6 bases and J by 1 base; unmatched bases: 6. This CDR3 reads CASRREGRRTDTQYF. The CDR3 DNA is TGCGCCAGCAGACGGGAGGGGCGCCGCACAGATACGCAGTATTTT.

V gene TRBV7-2 combines with J gene TRBJ1-5; D is undetermined. The V gene lost 4 bases and the J gene lost 4 bases, with 14 bases spanning the gap. Germline V CDR1 and CDR2: SGHTA, FQGNSA. This CDR3 has 15 amino acids. CDR3 coding DNA: TGTGCCAGCAGCTCGGACCTTATAGGGAATCAGCCCCAGCATTTT. Its protein is CASSSDLIGNQPQHF. Together with reference TRBV7-2 and TRBJ1-5, the CDR3 gives the full variable domain: GAGVSQSPSNKVTEKGKDVELRCDPISGHTALYWYRQSLGQGLEFLIYFQGNSAPDKSGLPSDRFSAERTGGSVSTLTIQRTQQEDSAVYLCASSSDLIGNQPQHFGDGTRLSIL.

CDR3 nucleotides: TGTGCCAGCTCACCGAAGGGTGAGCAGTTCTTC. It translates to CASSPKGEQFF. The chain links TRBV18 to TRBJ2-1; no firm D call. CDR1 and CDR2 from the germline V gene are KGHSH and LQKENI. The CDR3 runs 11 residues. Trimming stripped 3 bases from V and 9 bases from J, with 6 bases between. Complete variable domain (other parts from reference TRBV18 and TRBJ2-1): NAGVMQNPRHLVRRRGQEARLRCSPMKGHSHVYWYRQLPEEGLKFMVYLQKENIIDESGMPKERFSAEFPKEGPSILRIQQVVRGDSAAYFCASSPKGEQFFGPGTRLTVL.

This chain links TRBV2 with TRBJ2-1; D is tentatively TRBD1 or TRBD2 (6 bases each). V was trimmed by 7 bases and J by 3 bases, leaving 13 bases between them. The CDR3 totals 14 residues. CDR1 and CDR2 from the germline V gene are SNHLY and FYNNEI. CDR3 amino acids: CASKRGEHYNEQFF. The CDR3 DNA reads as TGTGCCAGCAAAAGGGGGGAACACTACAATGAGCAGTTCTTC.

About this clone itself: This same CDR3 is encoded by further DNA sequences in the sample. V is TRBV10-3 and J is TRBJ2-2, with 7 bases fitting TRBD1. The CDR3 has 15 amino acids. The germline V gene has CDR1 ENHRY and CDR2 SYGVKD. Trimming at V came to 3 bases and at J to 1 base, leaving 2 bases not matched to a gene. CDR3 protein: CAISDRDRNTGELFF. The DNA of the CDR3 is TGTGCCATCAGTGACCGGGACAGGAACACCGGGGAGCTGTTTTTT.

CDR3 DNA: TGTGCCAGCAGCCACGGCGGGGGGCAGAGTAGGAATGAGCAGTTCTTC. This codes for CASSHGGGQSRNEQFF. The genes are TRBV4-2 and TRBJ2-1; 8 bases are a match to TRBD2. Germline V CDR1 and CDR2: LGHNA, YNFKEQ. CDR3 length: 16 amino acids. Germline trimming cut 3 bases from V and 7 bases from J; bases unmatched to any gene: 11.

This rearrangement joins TRBV5-4 to TRBJ2-5; a weak D match, TRBD1 (6 bases). The CDR3 covers 14 residues. Germline V gene data show CDR1 as SGHNT and CDR2 as YYREEE (reference sequence). V shed 5 bases and J shed 3 bases, with 14 bases lying between them. The CDR3 sequence is CASRPKDRKETQYF. CDR3 DNA: TGTGCCAGCAGACCCAAAGACAGGAAAGAGACCCAGTACTTC.

The gene calls are TRBV4-3 and TRBJ1-3; D not resolved. Trimming shortened V by 3 bases and J by 0 bases, and 6 bases separated the two germline ends. CDR3 size: 14 residues. The V gene's germline CDR1 is LGHNA and CDR2 YSLEER. The CDR3 sequence is CASSQGLSGNTIYF. In DNA, the CDR3 is TGCGCCAGCAGCCAGGGCCTCTCTGGAAACACCATATATTTT.

The chain carries TRBV30 and TRBJ1-4; tentatively, D is TRBD1 (6 bases). Per germline, CDR1 GTSNPN and CDR2 SVGIG (reference sequence). The V and J ends lost 3 bases and 5 bases respectively, with 10 bases between them. The CDR3 has 13 residues. The CDR3 spells CAWRTGWNEKLFF. CDR3 nucleotides: TGTGCCTGGAGGACAGGATGGAATGAAAAACTGTTTTTT.

The rearrangement links TRBV5-4 to TRBJ2-7, with 7 bases lining up with TRBD1. CDR3 length equals 15 residues. V shed 4 bases and J 1 base; nucleotides not matched to a gene: 8. Germline V gives CDR1 SGHNT, CDR2 YYREEE (reference sequence). The CDR3 sequence: CASSNGQERSYEQYF. In DNA, the CDR3 is TGTGCCAGCAGCAACGGACAGGAAAGATCCTACGAGCAGTACTTC. The full variable domain, rest sourced from reference TRBV5-4 and TRBJ2-7, is ETGVTQSPTHLIKTRGQQVTLRCSSQSGHNTVSWYQQALGQGPQFIFQYYREEENGRGNFPPRFSGLQFPNYSSELNVNALELDDSALYLCASSNGQERSYEQYFGPGTRLTVT.

This chain links TRBV14 with TRBJ2-7; no clear D gene. V lost 0 bases and J lost 5, with 14 bases in between. There are 15 residues in the CDR3. Germline V gene sequence: CDR1 SGHDN, CDR2 FVKESK. The DNA for the CDR3 is TGTGCCAGCAGCCAAGACTACAGTCCCGTTGACGAGCAGTACTTC. This translates into CASSQDYSPVDEQYF.

This clone was observed a few times. The genes are TRBV7-2 and TRBJ2-7; the D call may be TRBD1 or TRBD2 (5 bases each). V gave up 5 bases and J gave up 2 bases, with 19 bases separating them. The CDR3 is made up of 16 amino acids. CDR1 is SGHTA and CDR2 is FQGNSA in the germline V gene. CDR3 coding DNA: TGTGCCAGCAGCCTTAGCGCTAGGGGATTAACCTACGAGCAGTACTTC. Translated, it gives CASSLSARGLTYEQYF. The variable domain in full, with the rest retrieved from reference TRBV7-2 and TRBJ2-7, is GAGVSQSPSNKVTEKGKDVELRCDPISGHTALYWYRQSLGQGLEFLIYFQGNSAPDKSGLPSDRFSAERTGGSVSTLTIQRTQQEDSAVYLCASSLSARGLTYEQYFGPGTRLTVT.

This clone has a handful of counts. This chain links TRBV6-5 with TRBJ2-6; D might be TRBD1 (6 bases). This CDR3 contains 14 residues. The germline V gene encodes CDR1 MNHEY and CDR2 SVGAGI. V lost 6 bases and J lost 2, with 8 bases in between. The chain's CDR3 is CASSKGAGANVLTF. The DNA for the CDR3 is TGTGCCAGCAGCAAGGGGGCTGGGGCCAACGTCCTGACTTTC.

The chain carries TRBV18 and TRBJ1-2; D not certain. Per the germline V gene, CDR1 is KGHSH and CDR2 is LQKENI. V was cut by 0 bases and J by 3 bases, with 14 bases left in between. This CDR3 has 16 amino acids. In nucleotides, the CDR3 is TGTGCCAGCTCACCACCTGCTGAGCAGACCTACTATGGCTACACCTTC. Its translation: CASSPPAEQTYYGYTF.